The T cell receptor (beta chain) under discussion was sequenced for a study of OX40 agonist ivuxolimab in advanced cancers. Regarding the study as a whole: Fewer expanded clones were found on average in CD4+ than in CD8+ T cells.

This CDR3 region has 14 residues. V was shortened by 5 bases and J by 9 bases, with 14 bases between the two germline ends. Germline values: CDR1 MNHNY, CDR2 SVGAGI (reference sequence). Generated by immunoSEQ multiplex PCR, the TCRdb table keeps only in-frame clones and is missing some. The sample holds approximately 47,000 clones, 80% to 90% seen once. Details on this clone: The antigen remains unidentified.

This TCR was sampled from an adult with an advanced solid tumor such as melanoma, head and neck, liver or kidney cancer. The gene calls are TRBV6-6 and TRBJ1-6; D uncertain. This material consisted of CD4+ or CD8+ T cells sorted from blood, taken in a trial of the OX40 agonist ivuxolimab. CDR3 sequence (DNA): TGTGCCAGCAGTCCCAGCGACTTCGGTTCACCCCTCCACTTT. The encoded protein is CASSPSDFGSPLHF.